This TCR beta chain was sequenced during a study of T cell repertoires in aging, cancer and after chemotherapy. Study outcomes and limitations: In each cancer cohort, median generation probability increased across chemotherapy, suggesting thymic output rebounded. Healthy donors lost TCR diversity with age mainly through richness, cancer patients through richness and evenness.

Peripheral blood genomic DNA, not sorted cells or RNA, was the template. Trimming took 4 bases from V and 3 from J; bases not matched to a gene: 8. This CDR3 spans 15 amino acids. Per the germline V gene, CDR1 is SGHKS and CDR2 is YYEKEE (reference sequence). Multiplex touch-down PCR with TRB-A/B primers amplified rearranged V-D-J TRB sequences. MiXCR was run by TCRdb on the multiplex PCR reads, yielding one entry per CDR3 protein. The sample records about 6,600 distinct CDR3 sequences, under 25% being singletons. For this clonotype: The antigen is undetermined.

The sample taken for sequencing was blood. The chain uses TRBV5-5 and TRBJ1-2, with TRBD1 identical over 8 bases. This TCR was recovered from a human donor with a blood cancer. The chain's CDR3 is CASSTMGQAYYGYTF. The CDR3 DNA follows: TGTGCCAGCAGCACTATGGGACAGGCCTACTATGGCTACACCTTC. The complete variable domain, with remaining parts taken from reference TRBV5-5 and TRBJ1-2, reads DAGVTQSPTHLIKTRGQQVTLRCSPISGHKSVSWYQQVLGQGPQFIFQYYEKEERGRGNFPDRFSARQFPNYSSELNVNALLLGDSALYLCASSTMGQAYYGYTFGSGTRLTVV.